The 15 T cell receptor beta chains reported below all come from one sample, sequenced in a study of blood T cell repertoires in COVID-19. Sequencing was performed with immunoSEQ multiplex PCR; in TCRdb, only in-frame clones are kept and a portion is missing. The sample has roughly 20,000 clones; roughly 89% are singletons. Specimen: peripheral blood. The receptors derive from a human donor in a cohort sampled during active COVID-19.

The chain has TRBV11-3 and TRBJ2-3; tentative D call: TRBD2 (6 bases). The length of the CDR3 is 13 residues. Germline lookup yields CDR1 SGHNT and CDR2 YENEEA. Trimming stripped 5 bases from V and 6 bases from J, with 12 bases between. The CDR3 here is CASSIGRLDTQYF. In DNA, the CDR3 is TGTGCCAGCAGCATAGGGAGGTTGGATACGCAGTATTTT.

The rearrangement joins TRBV3-1 (or the pseudogene TRBV3-2) to TRBJ1-5; D not certain. The CDR3 is 13 amino acids. V was clipped by 11 bases and J by 5 bases, with 16 bases between them. Germline loops: CDR1 LGHDT, CDR2 YNNKEL (reference sequence). The CDR3 spells CAVTGERDQPQHF. The CDR3 DNA reads TGTGCCGTAACCGGGGAAAGGGATCAGCCCCAGCATTTT.

This chain links TRBV19 with TRBJ1-5; no reliable D call. The CDR3 is made up of 15 amino acids. Trimming stripped 1 base from V and 7 bases from J, with 14 bases between. CDR1 and CDR2 (germline): LNHDA, SQIVND (reference sequence). The CDR3: CASSIGAAGPQPQHF. In DNA form, the CDR3 reads TGTGCCAGTAGTATAGGGGCGGCGGGTCCCCAGCCCCAGCATTTT.

This chain joins TRBV28 and TRBJ2-2, with D perhaps matching TRBD2 (7 bases). V was shortened by 7 bases and J by 8 bases, with 11 bases between the two germline ends. Germline CDR1 MDHEN, CDR2 SYDVKM. The CDR3 consists of 12 residues. The CDR3 spells CASMGGPGELFF. The CDR3 DNA reads TGTGCCAGCATGGGGGGGCCTGGGGAGCTGTTTTTT.

The rearrangement joins TRBV6-2 or TRBV6-3 to TRBJ1-2; 9 positions agree with TRBD1. The J segment lost 1 base and the V segment lost 5 bases, leaving 5 bases of the junction unmatched. In germline, CDR1 is MNHEY, CDR2 SVGEGT. The CDR3 has 15 residues. The CDR3 DNA reads TGTGCCAGCAGTCGCACAGGGGGCCTTAACTATGGCTACACCTTC. It translates to CASSRTGGLNYGYTF.

This clone was seen more than once but under ten times. V is TRBV11-1 and J is TRBJ2-3; TRBD2 might be the D (7 bases). Trimming stripped 6 bases from V and 8 bases from J, with 12 bases between. The CDR3 runs 12 residues. Germline loops: CDR1 SGHAT, CDR2 FQDESV (reference sequence). The CDR3: CASREGGVTQYF. The DNA for the CDR3 is TGTGCCAGCAGGGAGGGGGGGGTTACGCAGTATTTT.

The rearrangement uses TRBV27 and TRBJ1-2, with D perhaps TRBD1 (6 bases). CDR3 length: 12 residues. Trimming took 6 bases from V and 6 from J, leaving 11 bases between them. Looked up from germline, CDR1 is MNHEY and CDR2 is SMNVEV (reference sequence). CDR3 protein: CASSQGYDGYTF. The CDR3 DNA is TGTGCCAGCAGCCAGGGGTACGATGGCTACACCTTC.

The chain combines TRBV15 with TRBJ2-6, with D unresolved. CDR3 length: 16 residues. Germline CDR1 LNHNV, CDR2 YYDKDF (reference sequence). V lost 3 bases and J 0 bases, leaving 9 bases between the germline ends. The chain's CDR3 is CATSRGDNSGANVLTF. CDR3 coding DNA: TGTGCCACCAGCAGGGGTGACAACTCTGGGGCCAACGTCCTGACTTTC.

V usage is TRBV5-1 and J usage is TRBJ2-3; the match to TRBD1 covers 8 bases. CDR1 and CDR2 from the germline V gene are SGHRS and YFSETQ. This CDR3 has 14 residues. J was trimmed by 3 bases and V by 4 bases; bases with no gene match: 4. The CDR3 protein is CASSAGGGTDTQYF. For the CDR3, the DNA is TGCGCCAGCAGCGCAGGGGGCGGGACAGATACGCAGTATTTT.

This clone was picked up a small number of times. This rearrangement joins TRBV6-5 to TRBJ1-2; D is uncertain. This CDR3 comprises 12 residues. The V gene lost 1 base and the J gene lost 7 bases, with 7 bases spanning the gap. Germline CDR1 is MNHEY and CDR2 is SVGAGI. CDR3 sequence reads: CASSYYGSGYTF. Here the CDR3 DNA reads TGTGCCAGCAGTTACTATGGGAGTGGCTACACCTTC.

V is TRBV28 and J is TRBJ1-1, with D uncertain. CDR3 length: 13 amino acids. The germline gives CDR1 MDHEN, CDR2 SYDVKM. The V end was cut by 3 bases, the J end by 6 bases, with 11 bases between. Here the CDR3 reads CASSFPDGSEAFF. Here the CDR3 DNA reads TGTGCCAGCAGTTTCCCCGACGGGTCTGAAGCTTTCTTT.

The V and J genes are TRBV7-9 and TRBJ2-7, with TRBD2 identical over 13 bases. CDR1 and CDR2 from the germline V gene are SEHNR and FQNEAQ (reference sequence). This CDR3 has 17 residues. With V trimmed by 5 bases and J by 5 bases, 12 bases remained unmatched. CDR3 region: CASSPLTGLAGVNEQYF. For the CDR3, the DNA is TGTGCCAGCAGCCCCCTGACTGGACTAGCGGGAGTCAACGAGCAGTACTTC.

The rearrangement joins TRBV24-1 to TRBJ2-2; 14 bases line up with TRBD2. This CDR3 region has 20 residues. Germline CDR1 KGHDR, CDR2 SFDVKD. Trimming removed 5 bases from V and 6 bases from J; junction bases left unmatched: 16. CDR3 nucleotides: TGTGCCACCAGTGCAGAGACTAGCGGGAGGGGGGAGCGAATGGCCGGGGAGCTGTTTTTT. Encoded protein: CATSAETSGRGERMAGELFF.

V usage is TRBV28 and J usage is TRBJ2-7, with D maybe TRBD1 (5 bases). Germline loops: CDR1 MDHEN, CDR2 SYDVKM. Trimming removed 2 bases from V and 4 bases from J, with 12 bases in between. The CDR3 is made up of 14 amino acids. CDR3 residues: CASSLPGKEYEQYF. CDR3 nucleotide sequence: TGTGCCAGCAGTTTACCAGGGAAAGAATACGAGCAGTACTTC.

The chain carries TRBV7-9 and TRBJ1-4; D perhaps matches TRBD1 (6 bases). The CDR3 spans 13 residues. Germline loops: CDR1 SEHNR, CDR2 FQNEAQ (reference sequence). Trimming shortened V by 6 bases and J by 6 bases, and 11 bases separated the two germline ends. The CDR3 spells CASSLWTDEKLFF. Written as DNA, the CDR3 is TGTGCCAGCAGTCTCTGGACAGATGAAAAACTGTTTTTT.